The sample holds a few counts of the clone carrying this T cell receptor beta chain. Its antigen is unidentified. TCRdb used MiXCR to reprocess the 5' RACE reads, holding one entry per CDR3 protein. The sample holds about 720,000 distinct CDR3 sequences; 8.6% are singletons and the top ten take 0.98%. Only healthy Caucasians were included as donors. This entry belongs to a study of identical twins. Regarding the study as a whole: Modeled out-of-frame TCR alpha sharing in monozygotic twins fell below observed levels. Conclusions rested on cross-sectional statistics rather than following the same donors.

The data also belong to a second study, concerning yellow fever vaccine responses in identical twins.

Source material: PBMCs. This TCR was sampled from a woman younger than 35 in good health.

The CDR3 protein is CASSPRQGASPLHF. CDR3 in DNA: TGTGCCAGCAGCCCGAGACAGGGGGCTTCACCCCTCCACTTT. The rearrangement links TRBV3-1 to TRBJ1-6, with 10 positions matching TRBD1. Germline-derived CDR1 and CDR2 are LGHDT and YNNKEL (reference sequence). Trimming took 4 bases from V and 9 from J; bases not matched to a gene: 3. The CDR3 sequence is 14 residues long.